This T cell receptor (beta chain) emerged from a study of CD4 T cells in relation to SARS-CoV-2 and coronaviruses. Across the whole study: After roughly ten days of antigen culture, PBMC TCR beta CDR3s were sequenced.

General study results and limits: Each donor contributed either pre-pandemic or post-infection samples, not both.

The unexposed donors gave CD4+ T cells in about 2011-2018, prior to COVID-19. CD4+ T cells were isolated from the cells after about nine days of culture. Cells permitting, SARS-CoV-2 S/N and four cold-coronavirus spikes were tested on unexposed-donor CD4+ T cells. A few million PBMCs per well were cultured with 7.5 to 10 IU/ml IL-2. As for this clone: What it binds is unknown.

Clones were read by immunoSEQ multiplex PCR, and TCRdb kept only the in-frame ones, dropping some. The table shows about 30,000 clones, with roughly 78% occurring only once. The ends were cut back, 5 bases at V and 3 bases at J, with 10 bases in the middle. The CDR3 is 13 amino acids. Per the germline V gene, CDR1 is LNHDA and CDR2 is SQIVND (reference sequence). This receptor was taken from a human donor in good health. Input material: CD4+ T cells from PBMCs, cultured in vitro. The chain uses TRBV19 and TRBJ1-2; possibly TRBD1 for D (5 bases). The CDR3 bases are TGTGCCAGTAGTCTGCAGGGTGACTATGGCTACACCTTC. Protein sequence: CASSLQGDYGYTF.